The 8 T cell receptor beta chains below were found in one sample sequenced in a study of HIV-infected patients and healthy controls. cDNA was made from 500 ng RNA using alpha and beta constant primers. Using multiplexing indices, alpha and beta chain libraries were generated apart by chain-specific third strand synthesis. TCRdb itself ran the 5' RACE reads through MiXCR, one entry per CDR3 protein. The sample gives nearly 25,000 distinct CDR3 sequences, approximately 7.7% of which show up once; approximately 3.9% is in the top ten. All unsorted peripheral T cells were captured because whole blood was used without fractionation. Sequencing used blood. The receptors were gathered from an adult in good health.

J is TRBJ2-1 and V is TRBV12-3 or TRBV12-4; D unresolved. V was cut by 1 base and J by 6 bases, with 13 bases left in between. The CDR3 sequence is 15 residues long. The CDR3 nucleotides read TGTGCCAGCAGTTTAGGGCTAGGATCAGGCAATGAGCAGTTCTTC. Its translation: CASSLGLGSGNEQFF.

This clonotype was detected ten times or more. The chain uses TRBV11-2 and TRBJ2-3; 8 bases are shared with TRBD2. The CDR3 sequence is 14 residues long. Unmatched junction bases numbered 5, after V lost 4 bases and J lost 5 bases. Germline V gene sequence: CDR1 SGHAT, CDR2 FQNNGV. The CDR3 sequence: CASSWGSGGDTQYF. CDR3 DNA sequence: TGTGCCAGCAGCTGGGGGAGCGGGGGAGATACGCAGTATTTT.

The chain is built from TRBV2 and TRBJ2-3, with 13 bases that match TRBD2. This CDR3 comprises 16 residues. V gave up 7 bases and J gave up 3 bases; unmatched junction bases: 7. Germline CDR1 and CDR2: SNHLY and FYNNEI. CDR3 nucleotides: TGTGCCAGCACCCTAGGACTAGCGGGGGTTACAGATACGCAGTATTTT. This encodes CASTLGLAGVTDTQYF.

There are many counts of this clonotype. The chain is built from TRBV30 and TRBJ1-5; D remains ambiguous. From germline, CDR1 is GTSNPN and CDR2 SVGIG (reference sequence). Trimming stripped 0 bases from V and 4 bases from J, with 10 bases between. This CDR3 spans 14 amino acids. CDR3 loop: CAWSVSLGNQPQHF. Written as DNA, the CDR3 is TGTGCCTGGAGTGTCTCTCTAGGAAATCAGCCCCAGCATTTT. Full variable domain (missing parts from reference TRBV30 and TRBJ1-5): SQTIHQWPATLVQPVGSPLSLECTVEGTSNPNLYWYRQAAGRGLQLLFYSVGIGQISSEVPQNLSASRPQDRQFILSSKKLLLSDSGFYLCAWSVSLGNQPQHFGDGTRLSIL.

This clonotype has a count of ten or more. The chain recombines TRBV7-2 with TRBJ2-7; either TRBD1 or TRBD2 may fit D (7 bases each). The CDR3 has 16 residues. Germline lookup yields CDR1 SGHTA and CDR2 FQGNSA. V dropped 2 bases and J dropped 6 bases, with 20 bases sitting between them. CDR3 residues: CASSLRGQRGVSEQYF. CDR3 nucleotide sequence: TGTGCCAGCAGCTTAAGGGGACAGCGGGGCGTTAGCGAGCAGTACTTC.

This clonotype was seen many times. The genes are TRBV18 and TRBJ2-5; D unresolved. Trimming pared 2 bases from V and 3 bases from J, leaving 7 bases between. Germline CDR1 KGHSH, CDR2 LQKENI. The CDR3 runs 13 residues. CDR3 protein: CASSPSLKETQYF. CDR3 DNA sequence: TGTGCCAGCTCACCATCATTAAAAGAGACCCAGTACTTC.

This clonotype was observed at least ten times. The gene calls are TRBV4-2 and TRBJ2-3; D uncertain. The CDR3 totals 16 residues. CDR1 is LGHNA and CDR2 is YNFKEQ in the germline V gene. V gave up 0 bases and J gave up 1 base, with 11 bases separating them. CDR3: CASSQDPSGGTDTQYF. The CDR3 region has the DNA TGTGCCAGCAGCCAAGATCCGTCGGGTGGCACAGATACGCAGTATTTT.

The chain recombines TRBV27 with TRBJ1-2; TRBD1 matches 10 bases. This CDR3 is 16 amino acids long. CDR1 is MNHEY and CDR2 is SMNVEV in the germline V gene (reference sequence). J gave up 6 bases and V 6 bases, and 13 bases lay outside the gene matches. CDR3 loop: CASSRPTGGFLNGYTF. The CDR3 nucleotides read TGTGCCAGCAGCCGGCCGACAGGGGGCTTCCTAAATGGCTACACCTTC.